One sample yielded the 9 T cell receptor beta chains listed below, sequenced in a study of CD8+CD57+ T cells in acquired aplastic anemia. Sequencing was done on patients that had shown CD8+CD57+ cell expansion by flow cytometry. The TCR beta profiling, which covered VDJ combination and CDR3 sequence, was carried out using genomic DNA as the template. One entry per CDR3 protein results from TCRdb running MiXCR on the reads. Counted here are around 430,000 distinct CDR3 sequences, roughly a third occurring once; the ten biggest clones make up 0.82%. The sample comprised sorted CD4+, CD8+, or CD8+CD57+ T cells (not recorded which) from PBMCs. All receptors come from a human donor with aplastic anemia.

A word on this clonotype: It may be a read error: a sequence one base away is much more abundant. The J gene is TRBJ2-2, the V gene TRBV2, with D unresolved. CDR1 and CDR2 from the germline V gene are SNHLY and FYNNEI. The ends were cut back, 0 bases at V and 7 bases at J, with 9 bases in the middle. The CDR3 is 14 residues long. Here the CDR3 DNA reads TGTGCCAGCAGTGAAGCGCACAGCAACGGGGAGCTGTTTTTT. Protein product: CASSEAHSNGELFF.

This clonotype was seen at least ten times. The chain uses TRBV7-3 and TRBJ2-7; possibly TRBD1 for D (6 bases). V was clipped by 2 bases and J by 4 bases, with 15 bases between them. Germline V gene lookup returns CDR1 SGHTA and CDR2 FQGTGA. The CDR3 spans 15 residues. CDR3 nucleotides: TGTGCCAGCAGCTTACGAGCAGGGGAAGTATACGAGCAGTACTTC. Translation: CASSLRAGEVYEQYF.

As DNA, the CDR3 is TGCGCCAGCAGTGATGCCAGGGGAATAGTCAGCCGGGAGCTGTTTTTT. Amino acids: CASSDARGIVSRELFF. This chain joins TRBV10-1 and TRBJ2-2; D is perhaps TRBD1 (6 bases). Trimming left V 3 bases short and J 9 bases short, with 20 bases between. There are 16 residues in the CDR3. The germline CDR1 and CDR2 sequences are WNHNN and SYGVQD (reference sequence).

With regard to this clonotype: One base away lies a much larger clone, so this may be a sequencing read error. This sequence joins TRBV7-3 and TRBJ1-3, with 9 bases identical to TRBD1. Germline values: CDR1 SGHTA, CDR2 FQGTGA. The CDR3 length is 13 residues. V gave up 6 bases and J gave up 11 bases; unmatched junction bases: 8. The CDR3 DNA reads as TGTGCCAGCAGTAGAAGACAGGGGGACGCCATATATTTT. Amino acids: CASSRRQGDAIYF.

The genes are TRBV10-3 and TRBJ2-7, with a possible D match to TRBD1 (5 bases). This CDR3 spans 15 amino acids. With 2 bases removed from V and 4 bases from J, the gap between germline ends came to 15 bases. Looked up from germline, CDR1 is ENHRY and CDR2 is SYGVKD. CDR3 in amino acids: CAISETRTMSYEQYF. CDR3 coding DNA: TGTGCCATCAGTGAGACGCGGACAATGAGTTACGAGCAGTACTTC.

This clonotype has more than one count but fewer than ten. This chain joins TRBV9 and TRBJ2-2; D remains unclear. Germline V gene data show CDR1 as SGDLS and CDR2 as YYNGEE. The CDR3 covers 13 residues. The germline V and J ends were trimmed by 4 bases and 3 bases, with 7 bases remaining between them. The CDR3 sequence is CASSSEHTGELFF. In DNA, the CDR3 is TGTGCCAGCAGCTCAGAACACACCGGGGAGCTGTTTTTT.

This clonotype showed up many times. This CDR3 is CASKGGRSYGYTF. CDR3 DNA sequence: TGTGCCAGTAAGGGGGGTAGGAGCTATGGCTACACCTTC. The chain is built from TRBV19 and TRBJ1-2; D perhaps matches TRBD1 (6 bases). CDR1 is LNHDA and CDR2 is SQIVND in the germline V gene (reference sequence). V lost 7 bases and J lost 4, with 13 bases in between. The CDR3 is 13 amino acids.

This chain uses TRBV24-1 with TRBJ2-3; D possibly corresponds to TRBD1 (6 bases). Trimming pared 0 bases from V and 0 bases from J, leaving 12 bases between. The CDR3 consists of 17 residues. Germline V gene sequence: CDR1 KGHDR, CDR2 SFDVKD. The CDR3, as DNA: TGTGCCACCAGTGATTTGCCACAGGGATTGAGCACAGATACGCAGTATTTT. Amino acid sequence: CATSDLPQGLSTDTQYF.

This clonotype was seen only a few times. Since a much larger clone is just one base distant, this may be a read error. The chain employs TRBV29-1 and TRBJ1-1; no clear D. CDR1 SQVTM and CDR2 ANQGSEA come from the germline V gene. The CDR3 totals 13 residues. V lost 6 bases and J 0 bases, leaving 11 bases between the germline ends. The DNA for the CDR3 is TGCAGCGTGGGTTCCATGATGAACACTGAAGCTTTCTTT. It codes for CSVGSMMNTEAFF.